This T cell receptor (beta chain) was observed in a study of T cells in Graves' hyperthyroidism and ophthalmopathy. The CDR3 regions of TCR beta were amplified from RNA transcripts. First-round RT-PCR with HTBI primers amplified the TCR CDR3 region. TCRdb recomputed calls from the multiplex PCR reads with MiXCR, one row per CDR3 protein. This repertoire shows 800,000 or so distinct CDR3 sequences, about two fifths found once; its top ten account for approximately 8.7%. General observations from the study: Researchers found most expanded thyroid clonotypes above 0.001 in blood as well.

CDR3 length: 14 amino acids. V gave up 5 bases and J gave up 13 bases; unmatched junction bases: 15. Germline lookup yields CDR1 ENHRY and CDR2 SYGVKD. Worth noting for this clonotype: As yet, its antigen is unknown.

Absent ophthalmopathy progression within 18 months defined stable Graves' hyperthyroidism. The chain employs TRBV10-3 and TRBJ1-2; 8 nucleotides agree with TRBD1. This sequence was found in a young man with Graves' hyperthyroidism. Sequenced input: blood. CDR3 sequence: CAISFTQVDRESTF. The CDR3 coding sequence is TGTGCCATCAGTTTCACACAGGTGGACAGGGAATCCACCTTC.